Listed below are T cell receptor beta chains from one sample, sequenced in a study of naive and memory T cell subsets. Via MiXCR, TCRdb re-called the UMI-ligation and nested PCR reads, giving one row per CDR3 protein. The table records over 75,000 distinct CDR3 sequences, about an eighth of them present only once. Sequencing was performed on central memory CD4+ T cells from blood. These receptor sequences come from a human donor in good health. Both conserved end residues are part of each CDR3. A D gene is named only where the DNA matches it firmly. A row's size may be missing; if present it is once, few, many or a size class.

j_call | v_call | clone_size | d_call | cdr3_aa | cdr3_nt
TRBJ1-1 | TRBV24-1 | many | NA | CATSGPRGAFF | TGTGCCACCAGTGGGCCCAGGGGAGCTTTCTTT
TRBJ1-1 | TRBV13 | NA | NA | CASSLEAGLTEAFF | TGTGCCAGCAGCTTAGAGGCAGGGTTGACTGAAGCTTTCTTT
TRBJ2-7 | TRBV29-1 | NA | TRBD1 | CSAQPGTGATYEQYF | TGCAGCGCCCAGCCCGGGACAGGGGCCACCTACGAGCAGTACTTC
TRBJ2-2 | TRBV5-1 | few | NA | CASSANTGGTGELFF | TGCGCCAGCAGCGCGAACACAGGTGGCACCGGGGAGCTGTTTTTT
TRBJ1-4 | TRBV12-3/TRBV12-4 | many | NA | CASSLNSEKLFF | TGTGCCAGCAGTTTAAATTCTGAAAAACTGTTTTTT
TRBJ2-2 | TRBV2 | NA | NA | CASRQQANTGELFF | TGTGCCAGCAGACAACAGGCGAACACCGGGGAGCTGTTTTTT
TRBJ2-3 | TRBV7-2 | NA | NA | CASSLSSRTDTQYF | TGTGCCAGCAGCTTGTCCAGCCGCACAGATACGCAGTATTTT
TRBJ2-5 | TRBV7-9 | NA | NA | CASSTNQETQYF | TGTGCCAGCAGCACAAACCAAGAGACCCAGTACTTC
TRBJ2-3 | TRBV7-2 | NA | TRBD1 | CASSFGTGATDTQYF | TGTGCCAGCAGCTTTGGGACAGGGGCCACAGATACGCAGTATTTT
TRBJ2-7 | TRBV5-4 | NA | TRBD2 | CASSWGGYEQYF | TGTGCCAGCAGCTGGGGGGGTTACGAGCAGTACTTC
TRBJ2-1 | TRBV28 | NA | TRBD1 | CASSLGRGPQNNEQFF | TGTGCCAGCAGTTTGGGCAGGGGGCCCCAAAACAATGAGCAGTTCTTC
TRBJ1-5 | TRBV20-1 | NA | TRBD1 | CSAFTGTVNQPQHF | TGCAGTGCCTTCACCGGGACAGTCAATCAGCCCCAGCATTTT
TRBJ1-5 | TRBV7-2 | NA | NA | CASSPGPNYSNQPQHF | TGTGCCAGCAGCCCCGGACCGAACTATAGCAATCAGCCCCAGCATTTT
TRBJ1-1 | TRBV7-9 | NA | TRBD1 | CASSVGQGAGAFF | TGTGCCAGCAGCGTGGGACAGGGGGCTGGAGCTTTCTTT
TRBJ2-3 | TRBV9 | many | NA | CASSVGPATDTQYF | TGTGCCAGCAGCGTAGGCCCGGCAACAGATACGCAGTATTTT
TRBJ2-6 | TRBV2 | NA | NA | CARTGTSNSGANVLTF | TGTGCCAGAACCGGGACAAGTAACTCTGGGGCCAACGTCCTGACTTTC
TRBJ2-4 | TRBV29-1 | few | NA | CSAGRNAENIQYF | TGCAGCGCGGGAAGGAACGCCGAAAACATTCAGTACTTC
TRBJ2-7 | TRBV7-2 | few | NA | CASSSKGGSVEQYF | TGTGCCAGCAGCTCCAAAGGGGGATCGGTCGAGCAGTACTTC
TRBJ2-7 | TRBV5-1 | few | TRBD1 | CASNPTGGLREQYF | TGCGCCAGCAACCCGACAGGGGGATTGCGGGAGCAGTACTTC
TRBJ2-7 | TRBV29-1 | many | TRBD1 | CSSLGQNYEQYF | TGCAGCTCCTTGGGACAGAACTACGAGCAGTACTTC
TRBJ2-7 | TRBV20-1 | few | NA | CSAVGGSSGRWEQYF | TGCAGTGCCGTAGGTGGGTCCTCCGGGAGATGGGAGCAGTACTTC
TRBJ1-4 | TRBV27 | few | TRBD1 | CASSPPGGQGSEKLFF | TGTGCCAGCAGTCCCCCAGGGGGACAGGGGAGCGAAAAACTGTTTTTT
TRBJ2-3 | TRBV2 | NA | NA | CASSEARQGRDTQYF | TGTGCCAGCAGTGAAGCGCGCCAAGGCAGAGATACGCAGTATTTT
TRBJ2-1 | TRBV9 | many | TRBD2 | CASSVEAGGRTYNEQFF | TGTGCCAGCAGCGTAGAGGCTGGCGGGAGGACGTACAATGAGCAGTTCTTC
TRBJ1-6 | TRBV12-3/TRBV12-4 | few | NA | CASSPRTGDNSPLHF | TGTGCCAGCAGTCCAAGAACTGGGGATAATTCACCCCTCCACTTT
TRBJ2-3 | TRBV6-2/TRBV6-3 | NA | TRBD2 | CASGGREGVGDTQYF | TGTGCCAGCGGAGGGCGGGAGGGGGTAGGAGATACGCAGTATTTT
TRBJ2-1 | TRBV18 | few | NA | CASSPAPGSYNEQFF | TGTGCCAGCTCACCAGCCCCGGGCTCCTACAATGAGCAGTTCTTC
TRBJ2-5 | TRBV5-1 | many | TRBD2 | CASSLSRLAGEETQYF | TGCGCCAGCAGCTTATCGCGGCTAGCGGGAGAAGAGACCCAGTACTTC
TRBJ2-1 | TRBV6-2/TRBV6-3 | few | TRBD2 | CASSTGGGIYNEQFF | TGTGCCAGCAGTACTGGGGGGGGAATCTACAATGAGCAGTTCTTC
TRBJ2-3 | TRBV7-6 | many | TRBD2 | CASSLTASGRGADTQYF | TGTGCCAGCAGCCTTACCGCTAGCGGGAGAGGGGCAGATACGCAGTATTTT
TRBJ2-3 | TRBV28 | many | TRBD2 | CASKEAGVGDTQYF | TGTGCCAGCAAGGAAGCGGGAGTTGGAGATACGCAGTATTTT
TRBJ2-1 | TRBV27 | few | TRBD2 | CARLVAGGVRFDEQFF | TGTGCCAGACTAGTAGCGGGGGGTGTGAGGTTCGATGAGCAGTTCTTC
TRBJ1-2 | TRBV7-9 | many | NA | CASSLAEGDGGYTF | TGTGCCAGCAGCTTAGCGGAGGGGGATGGTGGCTACACCTTC
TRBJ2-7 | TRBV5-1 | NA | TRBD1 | CASSLVAGQGDRSYEQYF | TGCGCCAGCAGCTTGGTCGCGGGACAGGGGGACCGCTCCTACGAGCAGTACTTC
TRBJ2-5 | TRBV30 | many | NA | CAWGDQETQYF | TGTGCCTGGGGGGACCAAGAGACCCAGTACTTC
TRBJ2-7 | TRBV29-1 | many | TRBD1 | CSVRQGAAFEQYF | TGCAGCGTGAGACAGGGGGCCGCATTTGAGCAGTACTTC
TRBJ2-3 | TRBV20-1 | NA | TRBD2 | CSANTLKLAGVPDTQYF | TGCAGTGCTAATACATTAAAACTAGCGGGAGTACCAGATACGCAGTATTTT
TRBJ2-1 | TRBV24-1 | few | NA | CATSDSRAGEQFF | TGTGCCACCAGTGATTCCAGAGCCGGTGAGCAGTTCTTC
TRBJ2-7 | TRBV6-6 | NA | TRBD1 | CASSLGQFNSYEQYF | TGTGCCAGCAGTTTGGGACAGTTCAACTCCTACGAGCAGTACTTC
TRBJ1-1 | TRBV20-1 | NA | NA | CSAREGGKNTEAFF | TGCAGTGCTAGAGAAGGAGGGAAGAACACTGAAGCTTTCTTT
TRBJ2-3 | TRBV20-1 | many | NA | CSARTTFRADTQYF | TGCAGTGCTAGAACTACCTTCAGGGCAGATACGCAGTATTTT
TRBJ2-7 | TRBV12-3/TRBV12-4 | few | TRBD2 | CASSLGASGRYEQYF | TGTGCCAGCAGTTTAGGGGCTAGCGGGAGGTACGAGCAGTACTTC
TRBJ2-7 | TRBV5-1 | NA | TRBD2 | CASSLDGGRNAYEQYF | TGCGCCAGCAGCTTGGACGGGGGGAGGAACGCCTACGAGCAGTACTTC
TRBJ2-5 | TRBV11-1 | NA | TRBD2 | CASSPRLAEETQYF | TGTGCCAGCAGCCCCAGACTAGCGGAAGAGACCCAGTACTTC
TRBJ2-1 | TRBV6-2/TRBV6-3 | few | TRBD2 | CASSPGLAYGGGPHNEQFF | TGTGCCAGCAGTCCAGGTCTAGCTTACGGGGGGGGCCCCCACAATGAGCAGTTCTTC
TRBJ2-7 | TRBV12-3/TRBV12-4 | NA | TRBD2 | CASRTSGRIYEQYF | TGTGCCAGCAGAACTAGCGGGAGGATCTACGAGCAGTACTTC
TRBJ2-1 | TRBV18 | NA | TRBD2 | CASSPERERNEQFF | TGTGCCAGCTCACCGGAGCGGGAGAGGAATGAGCAGTTCTTC
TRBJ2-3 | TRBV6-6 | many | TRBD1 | CASSQQGTDTQYF | TGTGCCAGCAGTCAACAGGGGACAGATACGCAGTATTTT
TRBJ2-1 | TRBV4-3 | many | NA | CASSQEGAGNNEQFF | TGCGCCAGCAGCCAAGAAGGGGCAGGTAACAATGAGCAGTTCTTC
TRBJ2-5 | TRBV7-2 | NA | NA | CASSDGFGGGRETQYF | TGTGCCAGCAGCGACGGCTTTGGGGGAGGACGAGAGACCCAGTACTTC
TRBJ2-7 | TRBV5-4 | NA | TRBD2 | CASSLRAGGYEQYF | TGTGCCAGCAGCTTGAGAGCGGGAGGCTACGAGCAGTACTTC
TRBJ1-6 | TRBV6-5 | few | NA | CASSQGQVDNSPLHF | TGTGCCAGCAGCCAGGGACAAGTTGACAATTCACCCCTCCACTTT
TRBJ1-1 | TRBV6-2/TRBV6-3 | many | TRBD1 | CASNDRGFGTEAFF | TGTGCCAGCAACGACAGGGGTTTCGGCACTGAAGCTTTCTTT
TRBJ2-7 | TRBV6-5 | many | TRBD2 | CASSLAGGPEYEQYF | TGTGCCAGCAGTTTAGCGGGAGGGCCAGAGTACGAGCAGTACTTC
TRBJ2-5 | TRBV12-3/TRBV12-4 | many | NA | CASSFSSIETQYF | TGTGCCAGCAGTTTTTCTAGCATCGAGACCCAGTACTTC
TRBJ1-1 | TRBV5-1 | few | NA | CASSPNVFGMNTEAFF | TGCGCCAGCAGCCCAAACGTTTTTGGGATGAACACTGAAGCTTTCTTT
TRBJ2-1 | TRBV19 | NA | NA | CASSAANEQFF | TGTGCCAGTAGTGCCGCCAATGAGCAGTTCTTC